This TCR beta chain was found in a study of Graves' ophthalmopathy and Graves' hyperthyroidism. Across the study: At initial diagnosis, peripheral blood was obtained, and this preceded any treatment.

Regarding the study as a whole: In blood, most expanded thyroid clonotypes above 0.001 frequency were also detected.

RNA transcripts served as template for amplifying TCR beta CDR3 sequences. Second-round multiplex PCR came after a first-round RT-PCR that employed HTBI primers. TCRdb redid the calling of the multiplex PCR reads with MiXCR, one entry per CDR3 protein. The repertoire includes about 700,000 distinct CDR3 sequences, roughly two fifths of them detected once, and more than 3% sits in the top ten. This clonotype was observed many times. What it binds is unknown. This sequence was found in an adult man with Graves' ophthalmopathy. The sequencing input was peripheral blood.

Here the CDR3 reads CASSLFGGAYEQYF. Written as DNA, the CDR3 is TGTGCCAGCAGCCTCTTTGGGGGGGCCTACGAGCAGTACTTC. The chain employs TRBV7-9 and TRBJ2-7; 7 bases match TRBD2. The V gene's germline CDR1 is SEHNR and CDR2 FQNEAQ (reference sequence). The CDR3 spans 14 residues. V shed 5 bases and J 2 bases; nucleotides not matched to a gene: 6.